The 19 T cell receptor beta chains presented below share a single source sample, sequenced in a study of identical twins. TCRdb passed the 5' RACE reads through MiXCR, listing each CDR3 protein once. The sample consists of 510,000 or so distinct CDR3 sequences, about 16% of them appearing once. The sample was also reused in another study, on yellow fever vaccine responses in identical twins.

The sample consisted of CD4+ T cells sorted from blood. These receptors were obtained from a woman aged 18-35 years in good health.

This clonotype turned up a few times. This rearrangement joins TRBV16 to TRBJ1-4; D might be TRBD1 (5 bases). Germline V gives CDR1 KGHSY, CDR2 FQNENV. The CDR3 totals 16 residues. V dropped 1 base and J dropped 7 bases, with 16 bases sitting between them. The CDR3 DNA reads TGTGCCAGCAGCCAATGGAGGGGCTTACGTTTTGAAAAACTGTTTTTT. This sequence encodes CASSQWRGLRFEKLFF.

The chain combines TRBV12-3 or TRBV12-4 with TRBJ2-1; either TRBD1 or TRBD2 may supply D (5 bases each). V lost 2 bases, J lost 9 bases, and 17 bases lay in between. The CDR3 has 15 residues. CDR3 sequence: CASSLLGVRGGEQFF. The CDR3 coding sequence is TGTGCCAGCAGTTTACTGGGGGTTCGGGGTGGTGAGCAGTTCTTC.

This clonotype has just a few counts. The gene calls are TRBV5-5 and TRBJ2-3; TRBD1 matches at 10 bases. Germline CDR1 SGHKS, CDR2 YYEKEE (reference sequence). Losses at the gene ends were 2 bases for V and 4 bases for J; bases not matched to a gene: 4. The CDR3 runs to 15 residues. DNA for the CDR3: TGTGCCAGCAGCTTACCCGGGACAGGGGCAGATACGCAGTATTTT. This codes for CASSLPGTGADTQYF.

Only a few counts were recorded for this clonotype. V gene TRBV4-1 combines with J gene TRBJ2-7; D tentatively reads TRBD1 or TRBD2 (5 bases each). The CDR3 covers 15 residues. Germline assignment: CDR1 MGHRA and CDR2 YSYEKL. Between the trimmed V and J ends, which lost 1 base and 6 bases, there was a span of 16 bases. The CDR3: CASSQVPGTPTEQYF. The CDR3 coding sequence is TGCGCCAGCAGCCAAGTCCCCGGGACCCCCACCGAGCAGTACTTC.

This clonotype has only a few counts. This chain links TRBV12-3 or TRBV12-4 with TRBJ2-1; TRBD1 matches 7 bases. Unmatched junction bases numbered 9, after V lost 5 bases and J lost 2 bases. CDR3 length: 16 amino acids. The CDR3: CASSGDSYITYNEQFF. CDR3 nucleotides: TGTGCCAGCAGTGGGGACAGTTATATTACCTACAATGAGCAGTTCTTC.

The V call is TRBV7-9, the J call TRBJ1-5, with TRBD1 as a possible D gene (5 bases). The germline gives CDR1 SEHNR, CDR2 FQNEAQ (reference sequence). Trimming removed 5 bases from V and 2 bases from J, with 13 bases in between. The CDR3 extends over 15 amino acids. This chain's CDR3 is CASSPASGGNQPQHF. DNA for the CDR3: TGTGCCAGCAGCCCCGCTTCGGGGGGCAATCAGCCCCAGCATTTT. The full variable domain, rest sourced from reference TRBV7-9 and TRBJ1-5, is DTGVSQNPRHKITKRGQNVTFRCDPISEHNRLYWYRQTLGQGPEFLTYFQNEAQLEKSRLLSDRFSAERPKGSFSTLEIQRTEQGDSAMYLCASSPASGGNQPQHFGDGTRLSIL.

This rearrangement joins TRBV20-1 to TRBJ2-1; D uncertain. This CDR3 has 13 residues. Trimming removed 0 bases from V and 5 bases from J, with 8 bases in between. Germline assignment: CDR1 DFQATT and CDR2 SNEGSKA (reference sequence). CDR3 coding DNA: TGCAGTGCTAGAGATCTCAGCGACAATGAGCAGTTCTTC. Translation: CSARDLSDNEQFF.

This clonotype has just a few counts. The chain employs TRBV5-1 and TRBJ2-7; 9 positions match TRBD2. The CDR3 runs 16 residues. Unmatched junction bases numbered 7, after V lost 2 bases and J lost 1 base. The germline gives CDR1 SGHRS, CDR2 YFSETQ. The CDR3 coding sequence is TGCGCCAGCAGCTTTACCGGGCTAGCGGGGTCCTACGAGCAGTACTTC. This codes for CASSFTGLAGSYEQYF.

This chain uses TRBV14 with TRBJ2-1; D is unresolved. Trimming pared 5 bases from V and 10 bases from J, leaving 18 bases between. The germline V gene encodes CDR1 SGHDN and CDR2 FVKESK. The CDR3 extends over 14 amino acids. The CDR3 DNA follows: TGTGCCAGCAGCATCCGACCGGGTTTTTGGGAGCAGTTCTTC. This encodes CASSIRPGFWEQFF.

The V and J genes are TRBV20-1 and TRBJ2-3, with TRBD2 matching over 14 bases. The germline V gene has CDR1 DFQATT and CDR2 SNEGSKA (reference sequence). The CDR3 length is 16 residues. V shed 6 bases and J 3 bases; nucleotides not matched to a gene: 8. CDR3 in DNA: TGCAGTGCCCCAGGACTAGCGGGGGGCATGACAGATACGCAGTATTTT. Residues: CSAPGLAGGMTDTQYF.

This rearrangement joins TRBV4-1 to TRBJ2-2; TRBD2 matches 9 bases. The germline V gene has CDR1 MGHRA and CDR2 YSYEKL. The CDR3 totals 17 residues. The V segment lost 1 base and the J segment 5 bases; nucleotides outside the gene matches: 8. The CDR3 sequence is CASSQARTGLATGELFF. The CDR3 DNA reads TGCGCCAGCAGCCAAGCCAGAACGGGACTAGCAACCGGGGAGCTGTTTTTT.

The chain uses TRBV12-3 or TRBV12-4 and TRBJ1-5; the match to TRBD1 covers 7 bases. The CDR3 loop spans 15 amino acids. J gave up 3 bases and V 7 bases, and 9 bases lay outside the gene matches. CDR3 region: CASTPGQEFNQPQHF. CDR3 DNA: TGTGCCAGCACCCCCGGACAGGAGTTCAATCAGCCCCAGCATTTT.

This clonotype was recorded a few times. This chain connects TRBV12-2 to TRBJ2-2; no DNA check was done on the table's D call, TRBD1. TRBV12-2 is termed a pseudogene. The CDR3 is made up of 16 amino acids. CDR3 sequence reads: CASRLEGGGPTGELFF. Here the CDR3 DNA reads TGTGCAAGTCGCTTAGAAGGGGGGGGACCCACCGGGGAGCTGTTTTTT.

The CDR3 spells CASSLRGAETEAFF. The DNA for the CDR3 is TGTGCCAGCAGCTTAAGAGGGGCCGAAACTGAAGCTTTCTTT. The rearrangement uses TRBV7-9 and TRBJ1-1, with D possibly matching TRBD1 (5 bases). V was clipped by 2 bases and J by 5 bases, with 12 bases between them. The CDR3 extends over 14 amino acids. Germline V lookup: CDR1 SEHNR, CDR2 FQNEAQ (reference sequence).

V and J are TRBV3-1 and TRBJ2-7; no clear D. Trimming removed 0 bases at V and 7 bases at J, with 13 bases between. Germline V gene lookup returns CDR1 LGHDT and CDR2 YNNKEL (reference sequence). The CDR3 has 14 amino acids. CDR3 sequence (DNA): TGTGCCAGCAGCCAAGATCGGCTCCTAAGGGAGCAGTACTTC. It translates to CASSQDRLLREQYF.

In its sample, this clonotype was seen a few times. The gene calls are TRBV4-1 and TRBJ2-7; D tentatively reads TRBD1 or TRBD2 (6 bases each). V lost 1 base to trimming and J lost 1 base, with 17 bases between them. This CDR3 has 17 amino acids. CDR1 and CDR2 (germline): MGHRA, YSYEKL. The CDR3 DNA reads TGCGCCAGCAGCCAAGTTTACACGGGGGCGGAATCCTACGAGCAGTACTTC. This translates into CASSQVYTGAESYEQYF.

This clonotype has only a few counts. V gene TRBV5-1 combines with J gene TRBJ2-7, with D possibly being TRBD1 or TRBD2 (5 bases each). CDR3 size: 16 residues. Germline loops: CDR1 SGHRS, CDR2 YFSETQ. Trimming left V 0 bases short and J 0 bases short, with 13 bases between. As DNA, the CDR3 is TGCGCCAGCAGCTTGGGCATGGGGACGGCCTCCTACGAGCAGTACTTC. Its protein product is CASSLGMGTASYEQYF.

This sequence joins TRBV2 and TRBJ1-2, with 8 bases aligning to TRBD1. CDR1 and CDR2 (germline): SNHLY, FYNNEI. V lost 7 bases, J lost 0 bases, and 7 bases stayed unmatched. The CDR3 has 15 amino acids. The chain's CDR3 is CASILDRETNYGYTF. DNA of the CDR3: TGTGCCAGCATCTTGGACAGGGAAACTAACTATGGCTACACCTTC.

This clonotype showed up just a few times. The genes are TRBV20-1 and TRBJ2-3; TRBD1 might be the D (7 bases). Germline-derived CDR1 and CDR2 are DFQATT and SNEGSKA (reference sequence). The CDR3 sequence is 15 residues long. Trimming left V 3 bases short and J 6 bases short, with 19 bases between. The CDR3 DNA reads TGCAGTGCTAGTTCGTCCAGGGGGGAATTTGATACGCAGTATTTT. It translates to CSASSSRGEFDTQYF.